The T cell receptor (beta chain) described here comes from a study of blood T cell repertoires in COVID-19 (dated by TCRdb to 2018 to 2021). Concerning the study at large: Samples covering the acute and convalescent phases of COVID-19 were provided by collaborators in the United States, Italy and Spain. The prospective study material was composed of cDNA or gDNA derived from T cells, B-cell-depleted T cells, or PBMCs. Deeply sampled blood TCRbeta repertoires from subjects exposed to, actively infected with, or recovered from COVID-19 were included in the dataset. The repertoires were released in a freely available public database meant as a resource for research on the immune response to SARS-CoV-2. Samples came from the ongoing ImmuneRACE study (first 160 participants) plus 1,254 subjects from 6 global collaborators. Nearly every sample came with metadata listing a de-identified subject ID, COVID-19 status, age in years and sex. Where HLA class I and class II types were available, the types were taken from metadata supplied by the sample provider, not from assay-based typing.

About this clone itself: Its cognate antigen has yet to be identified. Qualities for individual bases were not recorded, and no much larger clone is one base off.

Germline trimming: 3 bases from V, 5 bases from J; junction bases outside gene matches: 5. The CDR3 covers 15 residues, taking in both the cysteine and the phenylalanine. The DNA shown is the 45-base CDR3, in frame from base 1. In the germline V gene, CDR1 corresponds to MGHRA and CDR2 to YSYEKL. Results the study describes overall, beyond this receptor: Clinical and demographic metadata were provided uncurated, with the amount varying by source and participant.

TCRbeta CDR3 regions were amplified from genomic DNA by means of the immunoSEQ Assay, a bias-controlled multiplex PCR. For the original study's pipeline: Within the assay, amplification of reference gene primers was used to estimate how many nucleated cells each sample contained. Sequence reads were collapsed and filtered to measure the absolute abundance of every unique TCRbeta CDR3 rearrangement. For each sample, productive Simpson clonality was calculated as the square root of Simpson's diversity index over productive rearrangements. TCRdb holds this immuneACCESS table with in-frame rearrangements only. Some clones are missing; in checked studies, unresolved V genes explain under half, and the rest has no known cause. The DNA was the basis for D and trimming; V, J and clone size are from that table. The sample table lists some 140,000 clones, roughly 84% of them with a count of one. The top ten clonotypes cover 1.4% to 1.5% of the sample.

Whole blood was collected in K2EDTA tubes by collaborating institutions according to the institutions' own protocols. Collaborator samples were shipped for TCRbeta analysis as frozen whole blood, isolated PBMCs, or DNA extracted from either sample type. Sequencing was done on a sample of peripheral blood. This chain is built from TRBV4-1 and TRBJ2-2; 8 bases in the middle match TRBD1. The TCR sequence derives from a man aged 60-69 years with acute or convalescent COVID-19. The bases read TGCGCCAGCAGCCAGACAGGGGTCGGGACCGGGGAGCTGTTTTTT. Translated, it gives CASSQTGVGTGELFF.